Here is one TCR beta chain with its context. Antigen specificity is unknown. With a J-beta primer mix and a sample-barcoded 5' primer, a second PCR ran roughly 6 to 12 cycles. TCRdb passed the 5' RACE reads through MiXCR, listing each CDR3 protein once. The sample includes 1.5 million to 2 million distinct CDR3 sequences, around half of them seen just once. They isolated at least 6 million PBMCs from each sample. The data originate from a study of blood T cells in healthy people across ages. Study-wide results and caveats: In these data, TCR beta diversity tracked strongly with naive T cell percentage.

The receptor's source is a middle-aged woman in good health. What was sequenced was blood.

The CDR3 DNA reads TGTGCCATCAGTGATTATGGGCAGGGAACAGAGACCCAGTACTTC. It codes for CAISDYGQGTETQYF. This chain links TRBV10-3 with TRBJ2-5, with D maybe TRBD1 (5 bases). V gave up 3 bases and J gave up 4 bases, with 15 bases separating them. The CDR3 totals 15 residues. Germline-derived CDR1 and CDR2 are ENHRY and SYGVKD.